This TCR beta chain was profiled in a study of blood T cell repertoires in COVID-19. As for the study in general: Some COVID-19 samples were acute and others convalescent; all came from the United States, Italy and Spain. PBMCs, B-cell-depleted T cells, or T cells were the source of the cDNA or gDNA that made up the material.

As originally analysed: Counts of nucleated cells, estimated from reference gene primer amplification, were obtained. The assay was immunoSEQ multiplex PCR, and TCRdb's table has in-frame clones only and misses some. V, J and clone size were drawn from that table, and D and trimming were deduced from the DNA. Among some 220,000 clones listed, about three quarters were seen once. The table lists this clone with a count of one. CDR3 length equals 12 residues. Germline CDR1 is MGHRA and CDR2 is YSYEKL. The ends were cut back, 4 bases at V and 1 base at J, with 3 bases in the middle. The chain couples TRBV4-1 to TRBJ2-3; D ambiguous. The receptor comes from a woman in her sixties or seventies with acute or convalescent COVID-19. The sample consisted of peripheral blood. For the CDR3, the DNA is TGCGCCAGCAGCCCAGGCACAGATACGCAGTATTTT. Translating it yields CASSPGTDTQYF.